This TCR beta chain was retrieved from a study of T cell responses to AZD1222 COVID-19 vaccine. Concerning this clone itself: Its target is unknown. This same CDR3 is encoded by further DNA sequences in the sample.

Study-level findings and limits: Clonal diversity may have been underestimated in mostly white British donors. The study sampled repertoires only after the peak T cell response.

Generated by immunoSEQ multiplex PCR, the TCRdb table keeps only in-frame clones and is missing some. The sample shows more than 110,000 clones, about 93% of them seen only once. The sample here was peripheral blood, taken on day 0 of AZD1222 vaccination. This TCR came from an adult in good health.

The CDR3, as DNA: TGCGCCAGCAGCTTGGGAGTGAACACTGAAGCTTTCTTT. It yields the protein CASSLGVNTEAFF. The V gene is TRBV5-1, the J gene TRBJ1-1; D not resolved. The germline V and J ends were trimmed by 0 bases and 0 bases, with 3 bases remaining between them. CDR1 is SGHRS and CDR2 is YFSETQ in the germline V gene. The CDR3 runs 13 residues.